This entry lists 10 T cell receptor beta chains sequenced from one sample in a study of blood T cells in healthy people across ages. The authors ran a second PCR of 7 to 11 cycles using a sample-barcoded 5' primer and a J-beta primer mix. A single record per CDR3 protein comes from TCRdb applying MiXCR to the 5' RACE reads. Here the sample spans about 510,000 distinct CDR3 sequences, 27% being singletons. The same sample was also studied in work on T cells of mothers and their children.

Material for sequencing was blood. These receptors were obtained from a boy aged 2 to 9 in good health.

In this sample, this clonotype turned up a few times. The chain links TRBV9 to TRBJ1-2; no firm D call. Germline assignment: CDR1 SGDLS and CDR2 YYNGEE. Trimming took 4 bases from V and 8 from J, leaving 12 bases between them. The CDR3 runs to 12 residues. The CDR3 protein is CASSTGGFGYTF. Here the CDR3 DNA reads TGTGCCAGCAGCACGGGCGGGTTCGGCTACACCTTC.

This clonotype occurred a few times. The chain is built from TRBV29-1 and TRBJ2-7; D unclear. Between the trimmed V and J ends, which lost 7 bases and 5 bases, there was a span of 12 bases. CDR1 and CDR2 from the germline V gene are SQVTM and ANQGSEA. The CDR3 totals 11 residues. CDR3 nucleotide sequence: TGCAGCGCAACGGACGCCGACGAGCAGTACTTC. Protein: CSATDADEQYF.

V gene TRBV7-6 combines with J gene TRBJ2-3; TRBD1 might be the D (6 bases). The CDR3 has 15 residues. The ends were cut back, 5 bases at V and 0 bases at J, with 12 bases in the middle. CDR1 is SGHVS, CDR2 FNYEAQ, per germline. CDR3 amino acids: CASSTGQSSTDTQYF. The CDR3 DNA is TGTGCCAGCAGCACCGGACAGTCTAGCACAGATACGCAGTATTTT.

V gene TRBV7-9 combines with J gene TRBJ1-1; no clear D. The germline V gene encodes CDR1 SEHNR and CDR2 FQNEAQ (reference sequence). The CDR3 has 13 residues. The V end was cut by 3 bases, the J end by 1 base, with 6 bases between. The CDR3 is CASSFEGNTEAFF. The CDR3 bases are TGTGCCAGCAGCTTTGAGGGGAACACTGAAGCTTTCTTT.

This clonotype has just a few counts. The rearrangement joins TRBV12-3 or TRBV12-4 to TRBJ2-5; D gene ambiguous. The CDR3 runs to 13 residues. V lost 4 bases to trimming and J lost 7 bases, with 13 bases between them. The CDR3 sequence is CASSSDQAGTQYF. The CDR3 DNA reads as TGTGCCAGCAGTTCGGATCAAGCAGGGACCCAGTACTTC.

The J gene is TRBJ2-3, the V gene TRBV7-9; 7 positions agree with TRBD2. The CDR3 sequence is 14 residues long. Trimming cost V 6 bases and J 4 bases; bases outside gene matches: 7. CDR1 SEHNR and CDR2 FQNEAQ come from the germline V gene (reference sequence). In DNA form, the CDR3 reads TGTGCCAGCAGGGCTAGCGGAACTCCAGATACGCAGTATTTT. This codes for CASRASGTPDTQYF.

V usage is TRBV7-9 and J usage is TRBJ2-5, with D perhaps TRBD2 (5 bases). The J call may be incorrect, as the DNA end agrees better with TRBJ2-7. CDR3 length: 12 amino acids. Germline CDR1 is SEHNR and CDR2 is FQNEAQ (reference sequence). In DNA form, the CDR3 reads TGTGCCAGCAGCGATCTAGCTGCCGAGCAGTACTTC. It is translated as CASSDLAAEQYF.

The J gene is TRBJ2-5, the V gene TRBV4-2; possibly TRBD1 or TRBD2 for D (6 bases each). The last part of the DNA fits TRBJ2-1 better; the J call may be wrong. CDR1 and CDR2 (germline): LGHNA, YNFKEQ. The CDR3 runs to 17 residues. CDR3 amino acids: CASSQGTGTLARGVQFF. The CDR3 DNA is TGTGCCAGCAGCCAGGGTACCGGGACCCTAGCTAGGGGGGTGCAGTTCTTC.

There are a few counts of this clonotype. The genes are TRBV18 and TRBJ2-7; tentative D call: TRBD1 (6 bases). The germline V gene has CDR1 KGHSH and CDR2 LQKENI. Trimming shortened V by 8 bases and J by 3 bases, and 8 bases separated the two germline ends. This CDR3 spans 11 amino acids. The CDR3, as DNA: TGTGCCAGCGCGGACAGCTACGAGCAGTACTTC. As protein: CASADSYEQYF.

This clonotype was detected a few times. This rearrangement joins TRBV7-9 to TRBJ2-7; maybe TRBD1 (6 bases). V was cut by 5 bases and J by 1 base, with 9 bases left in between. CDR1 and CDR2 (germline): SEHNR, FQNEAQ (reference sequence). This CDR3 region has 13 residues. In DNA form, the CDR3 reads TGTGCCAGCAGCCGGGACATATCCTACGAGCAGTACTTC. This encodes CASSRDISYEQYF.